The TCR beta chain under discussion was sequenced for a study of blood T cells in healthy people across ages. There are a few counts of this clonotype. Together with a sample-barcoded 5' primer, a J-beta primer mix was included in a second PCR lasting roughly 6 to 12 cycles. TCRdb processed the 5' RACE reads anew with MiXCR; each CDR3 protein has one entry. The sample shows some 640,000 distinct CDR3 sequences, roughly 31% of them seen only once. The length of the CDR3 is 16 residues. CDR1 is MNHNS and CDR2 is SASEGT in the germline V gene. Trimming took 6 bases from V and 0 from J, leaving 14 bases between them.

The clonotype originates from a woman aged 80 or older in good health. V is TRBV6-1 and J is TRBJ2-2, with D perhaps matching TRBD1 (6 bases). The specimen sequenced was blood. The DNA of the CDR3 is TGTGCCAGCAGCGTTACCGGGACAACGAACACCGGGGAGCTGTTTTTT. It yields the protein CASSVTGTTNTGELFF.